A single sample gave rise to the 10 T cell receptor beta chains below, sequenced in a study of cytomegalovirus exposure and HLA in healthy donors. PCR primers comprised 60 Vbeta and 13 Jbeta primers. The repertoire was sequenced with immunoSEQ multiplex PCR; TCRdb's copy has only in-frame clones and lacks some. The sample includes about 140,000 clones, roughly four fifths of them seen just once. Specimen: PBMCs. The receptors were sampled from a woman aged 35 to 49 in good health and CMV-seronegative.

V usage is TRBV4-3 and J usage is TRBJ1-1, with 7 positions matching TRBD1. Germline V gene sequence: CDR1 LGHNA, CDR2 YSLEER. Losses at the gene ends were 4 bases for V and 1 base for J; bases not matched to a gene: 6. The CDR3 has 15 amino acids. CDR3 DNA: TGCGCCAGCAGCCCTCGGGCAGGGGGGAACACTGAAGCTTTCTTT. The encoded protein is CASSPRAGGNTEAFF.

The gene calls are TRBV25-1 and TRBJ2-1; the match to TRBD2 covers 16 bases. J gave up 8 bases and V 5 bases, and 12 bases lay outside the gene matches. CDR1 is MGHDK and CDR2 is SYGVNS in the germline V gene. This CDR3 has 18 amino acids. The CDR3: CASSPVSGTSGRAYEQFF. The CDR3 coding sequence is TGTGCCAGCAGTCCGGTTTCCGGGACTAGCGGGAGGGCCTATGAGCAGTTCTTC.

The chain combines TRBV18 with TRBJ2-6, with D maybe TRBD1 (5 bases). This CDR3 is 16 amino acids long. Germline CDR1 reads KGHSH; CDR2 reads LQKENI. V shed 3 bases and J shed 0 bases, with 9 bases lying between them. CDR3 sequence: CASSPQQVSGANVLTF. The CDR3 region has the DNA TGTGCCAGCTCACCCCAACAGGTCTCTGGGGCCAACGTCCTGACTTTC.

The chain couples TRBV2 to TRBJ1-4; D perhaps matches TRBD1 (5 bases). The CDR3 is 14 residues long. V was shortened by 1 base and J by 6 bases, with 9 bases between the two germline ends. Germline values: CDR1 SNHLY, CDR2 FYNNEI. CDR3: CASSEGKGDEKLFF. The DNA of the CDR3 is TGTGCCAGCAGTGAAGGTAAAGGGGATGAAAAACTGTTTTTT.

The V call is TRBV27, the J call TRBJ1-3, with TRBD1 matching 7 bases. Germline CDR1 is MNHEY and CDR2 is SMNVEV (reference sequence). V was pared by 4 bases and J by 5 bases, with 11 bases of the junction left unmatched. This CDR3 contains 16 residues. The CDR3 is CASSSRTGTSRNTIYF. CDR3 DNA sequence: TGTGCCAGCAGTTCACGGACAGGCACTTCCCGAAACACCATATATTTT.

The rearrangement links TRBV6-6 to TRBJ1-2; D remains unclear. V was clipped by 1 base and J by 8 bases, with 11 bases between them. Germline V lookup: CDR1 MNHNY, CDR2 SVGAGI (reference sequence). The CDR3 runs 13 residues. CDR3 nucleotides: TGTGCCAGCAGTTACTATGGAGACCGGGGCTACACCTTC. Amino acid sequence: CASSYYGDRGYTF.

The chain employs TRBV7-2 and TRBJ2-7; weak D call: TRBD1 (6 bases). The CDR3 is 15 amino acids. Germline V CDR1 and CDR2: SGHTA, FQGNSA. Trimming stripped 1 base from V and 0 bases from J, with 10 bases between. The CDR3 DNA sequence: TGTGCCAGCAGCTTAGAGAGACAGGTCTCCTACGAGCAGTACTTC. Its protein is CASSLERQVSYEQYF.

This chain uses TRBV7-2 with TRBJ1-6; 8 bases match TRBD1. V shed 5 bases and J 9 bases; nucleotides not matched to a gene: 9. CDR3 size: 15 residues. Germline V gene data show CDR1 as SGHTA and CDR2 as FQGNSA. This chain's CDR3 is CASSLLGQEFSPLHF. As DNA, the CDR3 is TGTGCCAGCAGCCTCCTGGGACAGGAATTTTCACCCCTCCACTTT.

This clone turned up a few times. The chain recombines TRBV5-5 with TRBJ2-7; 7 nucleotides match TRBD1. The ends lost 4 bases at V and 3 bases at J; junction bases unmatched: 10. The germline CDR1 and CDR2 sequences are SGHKS and YYEKEE (reference sequence). This CDR3 is 15 amino acids long. The CDR3 nucleotides read TGTGCCAGCAGCGATCCCGGGACAGCCGACTACGAGCAGTACTTC. This sequence encodes CASSDPGTADYEQYF.

This clone was picked up one time. The chain employs TRBV6-5 and TRBJ2-5; 7 bases match TRBD2. CDR1 is MNHEY and CDR2 is SVGAGI in the germline V gene. The CDR3 spans 16 residues. V lost 0 bases and J lost 1; bases outside the gene matches: 5. The CDR3 DNA reads TGTGCCAGCAGTTACTCAGCGGGGCCCGGCCAAGAGACCCAGTACTTC. Amino acids: CASSYSAGPGQETQYF.